The 19 T cell receptor beta chains listed next were all sequenced from one sample in a study of cytomegalovirus exposure and HLA in healthy donors. With 60 Vbeta and 13 Jbeta primers, the PCR was carried out. Generated by immunoSEQ multiplex PCR, the TCRdb table keeps only in-frame clones and is missing some. The sample consists of fewer than 250,000 clones, about four fifths of them appearing once. Sequencing used PBMCs. Receptors were obtained from a woman aged 50 to 60 in good health and CMV-seropositive.

CDR3 coding DNA: TGTGCCACCAGCAGAGATGTACAGGGATTCTACGAGCAGTACTTC. Amino acids: CATSRDVQGFYEQYF. This chain joins TRBV15 and TRBJ2-7, with D possibly matching TRBD1 (6 bases). CDR3 length: 15 amino acids. Germline V lookup: CDR1 LNHNV, CDR2 YYDKDF (reference sequence). V lost 0 bases and J 3 bases, leaving 12 bases between the germline ends.

This sequence joins TRBV6-1 and TRBJ2-7; 10 nucleotides line up with TRBD1. The CDR3 covers 16 residues. The germline gives CDR1 MNHNS, CDR2 SASEGT. V shed 4 bases, J shed 1 base, and the junction held 7 bases outside the gene matches. CDR3 sequence reads: CASSAHRDRGSYEQYF. In DNA, the CDR3 is TGTGCCAGCAGTGCCCATAGGGACAGGGGTTCCTACGAGCAGTACTTC.

The rearrangement uses TRBV10-3 and TRBJ1-1; 7 bases match TRBD1. Unmatched junction bases numbered 1, after V lost 6 bases and J lost 0 bases. The CDR3 runs to 13 residues. CDR1 and CDR2 from the germline V gene are ENHRY and SYGVKD. Here the CDR3 reads CAISGTVNTEAFF. In DNA, the CDR3 is TGTGCCATCAGCGGGACAGTGAACACTGAAGCTTTCTTT.

The chain uses TRBV7-2 and TRBJ1-2; TRBD1 matches 7 bases. Germline values: CDR1 SGHTA, CDR2 FQGNSA. This CDR3 spans 16 amino acids. The V and J ends lost 2 bases and 5 bases, in that order; junction bases with no gene match: 11. CDR3 sequence reads: CASSLSLAKGAYGYTF. In DNA, the CDR3 is TGTGCCAGCAGCTTATCTCTGGCCAAGGGGGCTTATGGCTACACCTTC.

This clone was recorded a few times. The chain employs TRBV5-1 and TRBJ1-4, with D uncertain. Trimming pared 5 bases from V and 6 bases from J, leaving 11 bases between. Germline V gene sequence: CDR1 SGHRS, CDR2 YFSETQ. The CDR3 sequence is 13 residues long. The CDR3 reads CASSDPRDEKLFF. DNA of the CDR3: TGCGCCAGCAGTGACCCGAGGGATGAAAAACTGTTTTTT.

This chain connects TRBV7-2 to TRBJ2-5; TRBD2 matches 7 bases. The germline V gene has CDR1 SGHTA and CDR2 FQGNSA. The trim removed 4 bases at V and 4 bases at J, leaving 6 bases unmatched. The CDR3 length is 14 residues. The CDR3 here is CASSSGTTGETQYF. The CDR3, as DNA: TGTGCCAGCAGCTCAGGGACTACCGGAGAGACCCAGTACTTC.

Note on this clone: The junction and the germline gene differ at one end; a read error may be behind it. The genes are TRBV5-4 and TRBJ1-1; D is perhaps TRBD1 (6 bases). The CDR3 contains 15 residues. Per germline, CDR1 SGHNT and CDR2 YYREEE (reference sequence). The CDR3 DNA reads TGTGCCAGCAGCTCCTGGGGACAAGTTTCCCCTAATTGGTTATTT. It codes for CASSSWGQVSPNWLF.

J is TRBJ2-1 and V is TRBV7-9; 10 bases are shared with TRBD1. CDR3 size: 15 residues. From germline, CDR1 is SEHNR and CDR2 FQNEAQ (reference sequence). V was pared by 4 bases and J by 4 bases, with 4 bases of the junction left unmatched. CDR3 loop: CASSSWTGGYNEQFF. The CDR3 bases are TGTGCCAGCAGCTCGTGGACAGGGGGATACAATGAGCAGTTCTTC.

The V call is TRBV5-1, the J call TRBJ1-5; D call uncertain. The CDR3 extends over 15 amino acids. Trimming took 4 bases from V and 5 from J, leaving 16 bases between them. Germline CDR1 reads SGHRS; CDR2 reads YFSETQ. DNA of the CDR3: TGCGCCAGCAGCCCCGACACCCAGAGGGATCAGCCCCAGCATTTT. This codes for CASSPDTQRDQPQHF.

The CDR3 DNA sequence: TGCGCCAGCAGCCAAGGTCGGGGAGACGGGGAAGAGACCCAGTACTTC. Its protein is CASSQGRGDGEETQYF. The V and J genes are TRBV4-1 and TRBJ2-5, with D perhaps TRBD2 (5 bases). The CDR3 covers 16 residues. The V end was cut by 1 base, the J end by 3 bases, with 15 bases between. The germline gives CDR1 MGHRA, CDR2 YSYEKL.

V gene TRBV30 combines with J gene TRBJ1-2, with 8 bases matching TRBD1. The CDR3 runs 14 residues. J was trimmed by 5 bases and V by 2 bases; bases with no gene match: 7. Per the germline V gene, CDR1 is GTSNPN and CDR2 is SVGIG (reference sequence). The CDR3 DNA follows: TGTGCCTGGAGTCGAGGACAGGGTAAATATGGCTACACCTTC. It yields the protein CAWSRGQGKYGYTF.

The V gene is TRBV9, the J gene TRBJ1-6; D may be TRBD1 (6 bases). Germline CDR1 is SGDLS and CDR2 is YYNGEE. V gave up 3 bases and J gave up 0 bases, with 10 bases separating them. The CDR3 extends over 16 amino acids. The CDR3 coding sequence is TGTGCCAGCAGCGCAGGGGCGAGCTCCTATAATTCACCCCTCCACTTT. Encoded protein: CASSAGASSYNSPLHF.

J is TRBJ2-5 and V is TRBV6-5, with 7 bases identical to TRBD2. The V gene's germline CDR1 is MNHEY and CDR2 SVGAGI. The J segment lost 1 base and the V segment lost 5 bases, leaving 7 bases of the junction unmatched. The CDR3 consists of 15 residues. For the CDR3, the DNA is TGTGCCAGCAGTAAATACCTAGCGGTCCAAGAGACCCAGTACTTC. Protein: CASSKYLAVQETQYF.

The J gene is TRBJ2-7, the V gene TRBV5-1; possibly TRBD2 for D (5 bases). Germline V gives CDR1 SGHRS, CDR2 YFSETQ. The CDR3 runs to 14 residues. V was trimmed by 0 bases and J by 0 bases, leaving 7 bases between them. The CDR3 nucleotides are TGCGCCAGCAGCTTGGAGCGGTCCTCCTACGAGCAGTACTTC. Amino acids: CASSLERSSYEQYF.

This chain joins TRBV7-8 and TRBJ2-1; 7 nucleotides match TRBD2. Germline V gives CDR1 SGHVS, CDR2 FQNEAQ. V dropped 1 base and J dropped 2; count of bases not matched to a gene: 5. The CDR3 extends over 16 amino acids. This CDR3 is CASSLGAGRAYNEQFF. CDR3 DNA: TGTGCCAGCAGCTTAGGAGCGGGGCGGGCCTACAATGAGCAGTTCTTC.

A few counts support this clone. This chain uses TRBV5-8 with TRBJ2-3; tentatively, D is TRBD1 (6 bases). Germline V gene sequence: CDR1 SGHTS, CDR2 YDEGEE. With 2 bases removed from V and 5 bases from J, the gap between germline ends came to 9 bases. The CDR3 is 13 amino acids. In nucleotides, the CDR3 is TGTGCCAGCAGCTTACAGGGTGGAGATACGCAGTATTTT. Translated: CASSLQGGDTQYF.

The chain has TRBV5-1 and TRBJ2-7; D not resolved. This CDR3 is 13 amino acids long. Trimming took off 0 bases at V and 2 bases at J, with 6 bases between the two ends. From germline, CDR1 is SGHRS and CDR2 YFSETQ. CDR3 sequence (DNA): TGCGCCAGCAGCTTGGATCCTGCCTACGAGCAGTACTTC. Its translation is CASSLDPAYEQYF.

The chain combines TRBV6-6 with TRBJ1-6; D gene unclear. The germline CDR1 and CDR2 sequences are MNHNY and SVGAGI (reference sequence). Trimming took off 2 bases at V and 1 base at J, with 9 bases between the two ends. CDR3 size: 16 residues. DNA of the CDR3: TGTGCCAGCAGTTACGGCTTTCAGTCCTATAATTCACCCCTCCACTTT. It encodes CASSYGFQSYNSPLHF.

This clone was observed a handful of times. The rearrangement joins TRBV19 to TRBJ1-6; possibly TRBD1 for D (6 bases). Looked up from germline, CDR1 is LNHDA and CDR2 is SQIVND (reference sequence). This CDR3 spans 14 amino acids. Deletions cut 9 bases from V and 4 bases from J, with 13 bases between. The CDR3 nucleotides are TGTGCCAGCTATTCTGGACAGTATAATTCACCCCTCCACTTT. Residues: CASYSGQYNSPLHF. The whole variable domain, remainder taken from reference TRBV19 and TRBJ1-6, is DGGITQSPKYLFRKEGQNVTLSCEQNLNHDAMYWYRQDPGQGLRLIYYSQIVNDFQKGDIAEGYSVSREKKESFPLTVTSAQKNPTAFYLCASYSGQYNSPLHFGNGTRLTVT.